This T cell receptor (beta chain) was retrieved from a study of shared clonotypes between healthy human individuals (dated by TCRdb to about 2020). Turning to the overall study: Three men and two women, aged 18 to 49 years, made up the cohort. Each donor's leukapheresis produced roughly between about 0.8 and 10 billion PBMCs. Blood TCR repertoires of a handful of healthy adults were deeply sequenced to estimate repertoire size and the extent of clonotype sharing between individuals. To increase sequencing depth and limit assay-specific biases, different laboratories used diverse techniques to prepare libraries and sequence TCR repertoires. Per donor, three plates each were used for CD4 naive and CD4 memory, two for CD8 naive, and one for CD8 memory. Study-wide conclusions, independent of this receptor: Even with the large sequencing depth, rarefaction of the sorted-subset datasets indicated that sequencing was incomplete. Pairwise subsampling led to the expectation that sequencing depth would affect the degree of clonotype sharing among donors. Estimated clonotype richness was generally larger for naive than for memory subsets. Only blood was sampled, and tissue TCR repertoires likely differ from those in blood. Around 5.4% of naive CD4, 3.5% of naive CD8, approximately 2% of memory CD4, and 0.4% of memory CD8 clonotypes were shared across several donors. Because the study included a small number of donors, the genetic and exposure-history diversity represented was limited. Compared with non-shared clonotypes, clonotypes shared by all four sorted-subset donors had higher generation probabilities.

For the CD8 naive samples, CD45RO-negative cells were positively selected for CCR7, yielding a CD45RA+CCR7+ population from which TemRA cells were excluded. Healthy HIV-negative adults with no recently reported acute infections or vaccinations were included as donors. Only Caucasian adults living in Nashville, Tennessee, USA were represented among the donors. Blood was obtained by leukapheresis, after which PBMCs were separated by Ficoll-Histopaque density gradient centrifugation and cryopreserved in liquid nitrogen vapor phase. Analytical flow cytometry was used to check the purity and quantity of every magnetically sorted T cell population. Genomic DNA was isolated from every sorted fraction and measured by UV absorbance on a Nanodrop 2000c. Using the deep immunoSEQ assay, multiplex PCR amplified TCR CDR3 regions from genomic DNA. Extracted genomic DNA from each cell subset was distributed evenly across all wells of several immunoSEQ 96-well plates, and each plate was treated as a replicate. Each replicate PCR for sorted subsets received about 180 ng genomic DNA, equal to about 30,000 T cell genomes. Purified libraries were quantified with a Qubit 3.0 fluorometer, sized on a Bioanalyzer 2100, and re-quantified with the KAPA Library Quantification kit. A separate single-read 150-cycle Illumina NextSeq 550 flow cell was used to sequence each immunoSEQ 96-well plate. On the study's bioinformatics: Because the immunoSEQ output held only junctional sequences and lacked quality scores, the filtering could not match the filtering applied to full-length reads. To assign V/J genes and CDR3, sequences were annotated against IMGT germline references using PyIR, a Python wrapper for IgBLAST v1.9. Reads were filtered out if the reads had weak V/J assignments (E-value above 1e-6), no CDR3, stop codons, out-of-frame junctions, or ambiguous translated residues. V3J clonotypes were defined as sequences sharing the same inferred V gene, J gene, and CDR3 amino acid sequence. Percentage overlap between repertoires was calculated by dividing the number of shared unique clonotypes by the size of the smaller repertoire. RTK rarefaction, the Chao1 estimator, and Recon v2.1 estimates of unobserved clonotypes were used to assess repertoire richness. For all TCRbeta clonotypes obtained by the gDNA method from a handful of donors, generation probabilities were computed with OLGA. Imported from immuneACCESS, the table was reduced by TCRdb to in-frame sequences with V and J called. These copies leave out some clones; in studies compared against another copy, an unresolved V gene accounts for under half, and the cause of the remainder is not known. The DNA gave D and trimming, while V, J and clone size come from that table. Present in this sample are about 2.1 million clones, about 94% of which were seen just once. The ten most abundant clones make up 1.5% to 2% of the sample.

About this clone itself: This clone's antigen is unknown. No base-level quality is on record; no much larger clone is a single base apart.

Sequenced sample: naive CD8+ T cells from PBMCs. The sample's cell subset or site label, decoded: CD45RA+CCR7+. The receptor was isolated from a man aged 18-30 years in good health. Some clones in this sample may be carry-over from other donors' samples.

The nucleotide sequence reads TGTGCCAGTAGTTTCGACGGGACAGGGGCCTACAATGAGCAGTTCTTC. Translation gives CASSFDGTGAYNEQFF. The chain is assembled from TRBV19 and TRBJ2-1; 10 central bases correspond to TRBD1. V trim: 5 bases; J trim: 2 bases; unmatched bases: 6. The CDR3 covers 16 residues, taking in both the cysteine and the phenylalanine. Left in the record is the CDR3 DNA by itself, 48 bases read in frame from the first base. For CDR1 and CDR2, the germline V gene (reference sequence) lists LNHDA and SQIVND.